The 29 T cell receptor beta chains in this list originate from one sample, sequenced in a study of T-cell memory formation after mild COVID-19. TCRdb processed the 5' RACE reads anew with MiXCR; each CDR3 protein has one entry. The data show about 340,000 distinct CDR3 sequences, under 15% seen once. The sequencing sample was made of PBMCs or a T cell subset sorted from them (not recorded which). These receptors originate from a man between 18 and 35 years old who had mild COVID-19 (a few samples of this study predate the infection). Cell type and time point are not known.

The chain joins TRBV20-1 to TRBJ1-1, with no clear D. This CDR3 spans 13 amino acids. Germline V gives CDR1 DFQATT, CDR2 SNEGSKA (reference sequence). Trimming took off 0 bases at V and 6 bases at J, with 11 bases between the two ends. CDR3 sequence: CSARDSLSAEAFF. DNA of the CDR3: TGCAGTGCTAGAGATTCCTTGAGCGCTGAAGCTTTCTTT.

The rearrangement links TRBV12-3 or TRBV12-4 to TRBJ1-5, with 7 bases aligning to TRBD1. Losses at the gene ends were 1 base for V and 7 bases for J; bases not matched to a gene: 7. CDR3 size: 15 residues. This CDR3 reads CASSLVQGPNQPQHF. DNA for the CDR3: TGTGCCAGCAGTTTAGTACAGGGGCCGAACCAGCCCCAGCATTTT.

This clonotype has ten or more counts. This rearrangement joins TRBV7-9 to TRBJ1-4; the match to TRBD1 covers 7 bases. From germline, CDR1 is SEHNR and CDR2 FQNEAQ (reference sequence). The V segment lost 6 bases and the J segment 8 bases; nucleotides outside the gene matches: 9. There are 14 residues in the CDR3. The CDR3 sequence: CASRPRQGQEKLFF. The CDR3 DNA follows: TGTGCCAGCAGGCCTAGACAGGGCCAAGAAAAACTGTTTTTT.

There are a few counts of this clonotype. The chain combines TRBV15 with TRBJ2-7; D remains ambiguous. Germline CDR1 LNHNV, CDR2 YYDKDF (reference sequence). This CDR3 comprises 15 residues. Trimming cost V 0 bases and J 3 bases, with 12 bases left between them. The CDR3 sequence: CATSRDIRNYYEQYV. CDR3 sequence (DNA): TGTGCCACCAGCAGAGATATTAGGAACTACTACGAGCAGTACGTC.

This clonotype turned up a few times. V usage is TRBV7-8 and J usage is TRBJ2-5, with a weak D call TRBD2 (6 bases). The CDR3 sequence is 15 residues long. CDR1 and CDR2 (germline): SGHVS, FQNEAQ. Deletions cut 2 bases from V and 7 bases from J, with 17 bases between. In DNA form, the CDR3 reads TGTGCCAGCAGCTTACCCCGGGGCCGGAGGGGGACCCAGTACTTC. This encodes CASSLPRGRRGTQYF.

The chain couples TRBV15 to TRBJ2-3; 12 bases are shared with TRBD1. CDR1 and CDR2 (germline): LNHNV, YYDKDF (reference sequence). The CDR3 runs to 15 residues. With 6 bases clipped from V and 9 bases from J, the junction kept 10 bases outside the gene matches. DNA of the CDR3: TGTGCCACCAGTTTCGGGACAGGGGGCTTCGAGACGCAGTATTTT. Translation: CATSFGTGGFETQYF.

The chain couples TRBV20-1 to TRBJ1-2; TRBD1 matches 10 bases. CDR1 and CDR2 (germline): DFQATT, SNEGSKA (reference sequence). CDR3 length: 12 amino acids. The CDR3 reads CGWTGGSYGYTF. In DNA form, the CDR3 reads TGCGGTTGGACAGGGGGATCCTATGGCTACACCTTC.

This clonotype has more than one count but fewer than ten. The gene calls are TRBV20-1 and TRBJ1-1, with 7 bases matching TRBD1. Per germline, CDR1 DFQATT and CDR2 SNEGSKA (reference sequence). The J segment lost 0 bases and the V segment lost 0 bases, leaving 10 bases of the junction unmatched. CDR3 size: 17 residues. Here the CDR3 DNA reads TGCAGTGCTAGAGATCTTCGGGGGGGACAGTTGAACACTGAAGCTTTCTTT. Translating gives CSARDLRGGQLNTEAFF.

V and J are TRBV4-2 and TRBJ1-5, with TRBD1 identical over 7 bases. V dropped 0 bases and J dropped 7; count of bases not matched to a gene: 3. This CDR3 comprises 14 residues. Germline lookup yields CDR1 LGHNA and CDR2 YNFKEQ. The CDR3 DNA reads TGTGCCAGCAGCCAAGACGGGACAGCCCAGCCCCAGCATTTT. The encoded protein is CASSQDGTAQPQHF.

This rearrangement joins TRBV5-1 to TRBJ1-5, with a weak D call TRBD1 (5 bases). The CDR3 runs to 13 residues. Germline loops: CDR1 SGHRS, CDR2 YFSETQ. Trimming took 5 bases from V and 1 from J, leaving 7 bases between them. The CDR3 loop is CASRAGSNQPQHF. The CDR3 DNA reads TGCGCCAGCAGAGCAGGGAGCAATCAGCCCCAGCATTTT. Supplemented by reference TRBV5-1 and TRBJ1-5, the full variable domain reads KAGVTQTPRYLIKTRGQQVTLSCSPISGHRSVSWYQQTPGQGLQFLFEYFSETQRNKGNFPGRFSGRQFSNSRSEMNVSTLELGDSALYLCASRAGSNQPQHFGDGTRLSIL.

The chain joins TRBV6-1 to TRBJ2-3, with a possible D match to TRBD2 (5 bases). CDR1 and CDR2 from the germline V gene are MNHNS and SASEGT. This CDR3 spans 13 amino acids. Trimming removed 0 bases from V and 4 bases from J, with 5 bases in between. CDR3: CASSEARADTQYF. The CDR3 DNA reads TGTGCCAGCAGTGAAGCGCGGGCAGATACGCAGTATTTT.

This clonotype has at least ten counts. The chain couples TRBV6-2 or TRBV6-3 to TRBJ2-2, with a weak D call TRBD2 (5 bases). The V gene's germline CDR1 is MNHEY and CDR2 SVGEGT. Trimming removed 8 bases from V and 2 bases from J, with 12 bases in between. The CDR3 runs 14 residues. The CDR3 sequence is CASDTRVNTGELFF. The CDR3 DNA reads TGTGCCAGCGATACTAGGGTCAACACCGGGGAGCTGTTTTTT.

This chain connects TRBV18 to TRBJ1-5; TRBD1 matches 7 bases. This CDR3 spans 14 amino acids. Germline values: CDR1 KGHSH, CDR2 LQKENI. V shed 4 bases and J 3 bases; nucleotides not matched to a gene: 3. Here the CDR3 DNA reads TGTGCCAGCTCACGTGGGACAGTCAATCAGCCCCAGCATTTT. Protein sequence: CASSRGTVNQPQHF.

The chain recombines TRBV6-2 or TRBV6-3 with TRBJ2-1, with TRBD1 matching over 7 bases. CDR1 is MNHEY and CDR2 is SVGEGT in the germline V gene. The CDR3 totals 17 residues. V was pared by 4 bases and J by 8 bases, with 17 bases of the junction left unmatched. The CDR3 nucleotides are TGTGCCAGCAGTTCGAACAGGGGTCCCTTCCCCGAGGATGAGCAGTTCTTC. It translates to CASSSNRGPFPEDEQFF.

The chain combines TRBV5-1 with TRBJ2-1; D uncertain. The germline CDR1 and CDR2 sequences are SGHRS and YFSETQ. Trimming shortened V by 2 bases and J by 9 bases, and 6 bases separated the two germline ends. The CDR3 has 11 amino acids. In DNA form, the CDR3 reads TGCGCCAGCAGCTTCGACGTTGAGCAGTTCTTC. Translating gives CASSFDVEQFF.

The rearrangement uses TRBV6-1 and TRBJ2-1, with D possibly being TRBD1 (5 bases). V lost 6 bases and J 11 bases, leaving 17 bases between the germline ends. Per the germline V gene, CDR1 is MNHNS and CDR2 is SASEGT. The CDR3 is 13 residues long. CDR3 DNA sequence: TGTGCCAGCAGGGGCTCGGGCAGGGAAAAGCAGTTCTTC. Translating gives CASRGSGREKQFF.

This clonotype was seen a handful of times. This rearrangement joins TRBV5-4 to TRBJ1-4; TRBD1 matches at 7 bases. The V and J ends lost 3 bases and 2 bases, in that order; junction bases with no gene match: 7. CDR3 length equals 16 residues. The V gene's germline CDR1 is SGHNT and CDR2 YYREEE (reference sequence). This chain's CDR3 is CASSSRAGQTNEKLFF. The CDR3, as DNA: TGTGCCAGCAGCTCGAGAGCGGGACAGACTAATGAAAAACTGTTTTTT. Filled out from reference TRBV5-4 and TRBJ1-4, the complete variable domain reads ETGVTQSPTHLIKTRGQQVTLRCSSQSGHNTVSWYQQALGQGPQFIFQYYREEENGRGNFPPRFSGLQFPNYSSELNVNALELDDSALYLCASSSRAGQTNEKLFFGSGTQLSVL.

The chain links TRBV5-1 to TRBJ2-3; 11 bases are shared with TRBD1. CDR1 and CDR2 (germline): SGHRS, YFSETQ. The junction had 3 bases not matched to a gene; V was cut back by 2 bases and J by 4 bases. The CDR3 extends over 15 amino acids. CDR3 sequence: CASSLGQGASDTQYF. CDR3 nucleotide sequence: TGCGCCAGCAGCTTAGGACAGGGGGCTTCAGATACGCAGTATTTT. The whole variable domain, filled in from reference TRBV5-1 and TRBJ2-3, reads KAGVTQTPRYLIKTRGQQVTLSCSPISGHRSVSWYQQTPGQGLQFLFEYFSETQRNKGNFPGRFSGRQFSNSRSEMNVSTLELGDSALYLCASSLGQGASDTQYFGPGTRLTVL.

This chain uses TRBV28 with TRBJ2-2; D call uncertain. In germline, CDR1 is MDHEN, CDR2 SYDVKM. The CDR3 spans 11 residues. V lost 3 bases, J lost 8 bases, and 4 bases lay in between. The CDR3 sequence: CASSFLGELFF. The CDR3 coding sequence is TGTGCCAGCAGTTTCCTGGGGGAGCTGTTTTTT. The whole variable domain, remainder taken from reference TRBV28 and TRBJ2-2, is DVKVTQSSRYLVKRTGEKVFLECVQDMDHENMFWYRQDPGLGLRLIYFSYDVKMKEKGDIPEGYSVSREKKERFSLILESASTNQTSMYLCASSFLGELFFGEGSRLTVL.

V gene TRBV6-5 combines with J gene TRBJ1-2; tentative D call: TRBD1 (5 bases). Per the germline V gene, CDR1 is MNHEY and CDR2 is SVGAGI. V was clipped by 6 bases and J by 6 bases, with 17 bases between them. The CDR3 has 14 amino acids. CDR3 nucleotide sequence: TGTGCCAGCAGCCTGACAGAGGTTTCCCATGGCTACACCTTC. Its protein is CASSLTEVSHGYTF.

There are a few counts of this clonotype. The chain recombines TRBV6-5 with TRBJ2-2; 9 bases are a match to TRBD2. Germline V gene data show CDR1 as MNHEY and CDR2 as SVGAGI. Unmatched junction bases numbered 5, after V lost 6 bases and J lost 3 bases. CDR3 length: 15 residues. CDR3 DNA: TGTGCCAGCAGGCCCGGGACTAGCTACACCGGGGAGCTGTTTTTT. Translated: CASRPGTSYTGELFF.

In this sample, this clonotype turned up a few times. The chain combines TRBV5-5 with TRBJ2-5; 8 nucleotides align to TRBD2. CDR3 length equals 17 residues. Germline values: CDR1 SGHKS, CDR2 YYEKEE (reference sequence). The V and J ends lost 2 bases and 0 bases, in that order; junction bases with no gene match: 9. This CDR3 reads CASSLRRTSIDQETQYF. DNA of the CDR3: TGTGCCAGCAGCTTACGAAGGACTAGCATCGACCAAGAGACCCAGTACTTC. The full variable domain, completed using reference TRBV5-5 and TRBJ2-5, is DAGVTQSPTHLIKTRGQQVTLRCSPISGHKSVSWYQQVLGQGPQFIFQYYEKEERGRGNFPDRFSARQFPNYSSELNVNALLLGDSALYLCASSLRRTSIDQETQYFGPGTRLLVL.

The chain employs TRBV24-1 and TRBJ2-1, with TRBD2 matching over 8 bases. The germline V gene has CDR1 KGHDR and CDR2 SFDVKD. This CDR3 has 15 amino acids. Losses at the gene ends were 6 bases for V and 8 bases for J; bases not matched to a gene: 11. The chain's CDR3 is CATSSGTSGRDEQFF. For the CDR3, the DNA is TGTGCCACCAGTTCCGGGACCAGCGGGAGAGATGAGCAGTTCTTC.

This sequence joins TRBV5-1 and TRBJ2-1; D might be TRBD2 (6 bases). The CDR3 spans 16 residues. Trimming took off 4 bases at V and 1 base at J, with 15 bases between the two ends. Per germline, CDR1 SGHRS and CDR2 YFSETQ. CDR3 nucleotides: TGCGCCAGCAGCCCCCCTGGGGGGATATCCTACAATGAGCAGTTCTTC. Translated, it gives CASSPPGGISYNEQFF.

The chain carries TRBV5-6 and TRBJ1-2; D perhaps matches TRBD1 (6 bases). CDR3 length: 13 residues. In germline, CDR1 is SGHDT, CDR2 YYEEEE. With 7 bases removed from V and 3 bases from J, the gap between germline ends came to 13 bases. CDR3 sequence: CASGKGGDYGYTF. The CDR3 nucleotides read TGTGCCAGCGGTAAGGGGGGAGACTATGGCTACACCTTC.

The table lists this clonotype with many counts. The chain employs TRBV12-3 or TRBV12-4 and TRBJ2-1; tentatively, D is TRBD1 or TRBD2 (5 bases each). The V gene lost 6 bases and the J gene lost 8 bases, with 17 bases spanning the gap. The CDR3 extends over 14 amino acids. The CDR3 sequence is CASSHRDRGHEQFF. The CDR3 bases are TGTGCCAGCAGCCACCGGGACCGCGGGCATGAGCAGTTCTTC.

This chain connects TRBV28 to TRBJ2-7; D might be TRBD1 (6 bases). Trimming removed 7 bases from V and 0 bases from J, with 19 bases in between. The CDR3 is 16 amino acids. CDR1 and CDR2 from the germline V gene are MDHEN and SYDVKM. The CDR3, as DNA: TGTGCCAGCAACCCGACCTCGGACAGAAGCTCCTACGAGCAGTACGTC. Translating gives CASNPTSDRSSYEQYV.

The chain couples TRBV5-1 to TRBJ2-3; no clear D. The CDR3 is 14 amino acids. CDR1 SGHRS and CDR2 YFSETQ come from the germline V gene. Trimming removed 6 bases from V and 0 bases from J, with 11 bases in between. CDR3: CASTSTPSTDTQYF. CDR3 sequence (DNA): TGCGCCAGCACCAGCACCCCGAGCACAGATACGCAGTATTTT. The full variable domain, completed using reference TRBV5-1 and TRBJ2-3, is KAGVTQTPRYLIKTRGQQVTLSCSPISGHRSVSWYQQTPGQGLQFLFEYFSETQRNKGNFPGRFSGRQFSNSRSEMNVSTLELGDSALYLCASTSTPSTDTQYFGPGTRLTVL.

The chain is built from TRBV7-9 and TRBJ2-5, with TRBD2 matching over 11 bases. V lost 7 bases to trimming and J lost 0 bases; unmatched junction nucleotides: 4. Germline V CDR1 and CDR2: SEHNR, FQNEAQ (reference sequence). The CDR3 length is 15 residues. This CDR3 reads CASTPSGGYQETQYF. In DNA, the CDR3 is TGTGCCAGCACCCCTAGCGGGGGGTACCAAGAGACCCAGTACTTC.